These T cell receptor beta chains were read from a single sample in a study of cytomegalovirus exposure and HLA in healthy donors. Data came from immunoSEQ multiplex PCR; TCRdb stores just in-frame clones and leaves some out. The top ten clones hold around 0.97% of a sample with under 200,000 clones, about 81% of them seen once. The specimen sequenced was PBMCs. These receptor sequences come from a girl between 2 and 10 years old in good health and CMV-seropositive. Both conserved end residues are part of each CDR3. The D gene is left open where the match is weak. Rows give clone size only sometimes, using once, few, many, or a class for an expanded clone.

D gene,J gene,clone size,V gene,CDR3 DNA,CDR3 protein
-,TRBJ2-3,few,TRBV30,TGTGCCTGGAGTGGAGTTAGCACAGATACGCAGTATTTT,CAWSGVSTDTQYF
-,TRBJ1-1,-,TRBV10-3,TGTGCCATCACGCGGGGCAAAGGGTCGGGCGCTGAAGCTTTCTTT,CAITRGKGSGAEAFF
-,TRBJ1-4,-,TRBV5-4,TGTGCCAGCAGCTTGGGGGGGGCAACTAATGAAAAACTGTTTTTT,CASSLGGATNEKLFF
TRBD2,TRBJ2-7,-,TRBV7-2,TGTGCCAGCAGCCCCATCGGGACTAGCGGGCCTGGGTACGAGCAGTACTTC,CASSPIGTSGPGYEQYF
TRBD1,TRBJ2-5,-,TRBV9,TGTGCCAGCAGCGTGACAGGGTGGGAGACCCAGTACTTC,CASSVTGWETQYF
-,TRBJ2-7,-,TRBV5-4,TGTGCCAACAGCCCGCGCTCGAAGAGGGCGGCCTACGAGCAGTACTTC,CANSPRSKRAAYEQYF
TRBD2,TRBJ2-3,few,TRBV28,TGTGCCAGCAGGGCGGGAGGACTTAGAGATACGCAGTATTTT,CASRAGGLRDTQYF
-,TRBJ1-1,-,TRBV6-1,TGTGCCAGCAGTGACCGGGGGAACACTGAAGCTTTCTTT,CASSDRGNTEAFF
TRBD1,TRBJ1-5,-,TRBV19,TGTGCCAGTAGTATAGCCGAGGGACAGGGAGGGCAGCCCCAGCATTTT,CASSIAEGQGGQPQHF
TRBD2,TRBJ2-1,-,TRBV28,TGTGCCAGCGATATAAGCGGGAGGGCCTACAATGAGCAGTTCTTC,CASDISGRAYNEQFF
-,TRBJ1-3,few,TRBV30,TGTGCCTGGACCTTAAACTCTCGAACAGCCCGAAACTCTGGAAACACCATATATTTT,CAWTLNSRTARNSGNTIYF
TRBD2,TRBJ2-1,-,TRBV6-1,TGTGCCACCGGTCCACTAGCGGGAGTCGGTGAGCAGTTCTTC,CATGPLAGVGEQFF
TRBD1,TRBJ2-1,-,TRBV9,TGTGCCAGCAGCGCTGGGACAGGGGGTGACTACAATGAGCAGTTCTTC,CASSAGTGGDYNEQFF
-,TRBJ1-4,-,TRBV6-1,TGTGCCAGCAGGCGAGAAGAAAAACTGTTTTTT,CASRREEKLFF
TRBD1,TRBJ2-7,-,TRBV2,TGTGCCAGCAGTAGGGGATACAGGGGCGAGCAGTACTTC,CASSRGYRGEQYF
TRBD2,TRBJ2-1,once,TRBV2,TGTGCCAGCAGTGGAAGGTCGGGAGGGCCCGATGAGCAGTTCTTC,CASSGRSGGPDEQFF
-,TRBJ2-2,-,TRBV7-9,TGTGCCAGCAGCGTCGATTGGGCTCGTGGGGAGCTGTTTTTT,CASSVDWARGELFF
-,TRBJ2-7,-,TRBV7-9,TGTGCCAGCAGCCCAAGCCCCCCCTACGAGCAGTACTTC,CASSPSPPYEQYF
-,TRBJ1-4,few,TRBV7-9,TGTGCCAGCAGTCCGACTGCCTCTCATGAAAAACTGTTTTTT,CASSPTASHEKLFF
-,TRBJ2-7,few,TRBV6-5,TGTGCCAGCAGGGGGGGGTCGACAGGGGTATACGAGCAGTACTTC,CASRGGSTGVYEQYF
-,TRBJ2-3,-,TRBV7-9,TGTGCCAGCAGCCCACATGGACAGACCCTCACAGATACGCAGTATTTT,CASSPHGQTLTDTQYF
TRBD2,TRBJ2-1,-,TRBV30,TGTGCCTGGAGTGAGGGACTAGCGTCCTACAATGAGCAGTTCTTC,CAWSEGLASYNEQFF
TRBD1,TRBJ1-5,-,TRBV10-3,TGTGCCATCAGTGAGAAACAGGACAGGGGCCTTAATCAGCCCCAGCATTTT,CAISEKQDRGLNQPQHF
-,TRBJ1-1,once,TRBV20-1,TGCAGTGCCGTACAGGTACTTGAAGCTTTCTTT,CSAVQVLEAFF
TRBD2,TRBJ2-2,-,TRBV9,TGTGCCAGCAGCCCCCGTAGCGGGAGTAGCGGGGAGCTGTTTTTT,CASSPRSGSSGELFF
TRBD1,TRBJ2-7,-,TRBV18,TGTGCCAGCTCACCTGACAGGGTTTCCTACGAGCAGTACTTC,CASSPDRVSYEQYF
TRBD1,TRBJ1-3,-,TRBV5-6,TGTGCCAGCAGGCTAGGGGGACAGGGGTTGGAAAACACCATATATTTT,CASRLGGQGLENTIYF
-,TRBJ1-2,once,TRBV5-1,TGCGCCAGCAGCTTGGGATCCGTGAGTGGCTACACCTTC,CASSLGSVSGYTF